This T cell receptor beta chain comes out of a study of Ad26.COV2.S vaccination and SARS-CoV-2 variants. The overall study: Intramuscular Ad26.COV2.S at 5x10^10 or 1x10^11 viral particles. Study-level results: Vaccinees and placebo recipients showed similar non-spike TCR breadth. Total T cell responses may have been underestimated by the TCR breadth and depth analyses.

Noted treatment: about 20 received Ad26.COV2.S at low or high dose, single or two shots; about 5 received placebo; per-sample allocation not given. Samples came from day 63 after the first vaccine or placebo injection. Donation came from an adult in Boston who was aged 18-55 years. The V gene's germline CDR1 is MNHEY and CDR2 SVGEGT. The CDR3 contains 14 residues. V lost 6 bases and J 2 bases, leaving 14 bases between the germline ends. In regard to this clone: Its cognate antigen is unknown.

Libraries were prepared by immunoSEQ multiplex PCR; TCRdb keeps only in-frame clonotypes and omits some of them. The data contain roughly 460,000 clones, 89% of them singletons. Sequences were derived from peripheral blood, sampled in a trial of Ad26.COV2.S vaccine versus placebo. The genes are TRBV6-2 or TRBV6-3 and TRBJ2-7; D is possibly TRBD1 (6 bases). The origin of this receptor is a person aged 18-60 years who received the Ad26.COV2.S COVID-19 vaccine or a placebo. In DNA, the CDR3 is TGTGCCAGCAGCCGTCATGGGGGCCCCTACGAGCAGTACTTC. This sequence encodes CASSRHGGPYEQYF.